This TCR beta chain was found in a study of T cells in Graves' hyperthyroidism and ophthalmopathy. Study-wide results and limits: Clonotypes that were expanded in thyroid above 0.001 mostly appeared in blood too.

Regions amplified from RNA transcripts were the TCR beta CDR3 regions. The HTBI set primed first-round TCR CDR3 RT-PCR. TCRdb used MiXCR to reprocess the multiplex PCR reads, holding one entry per CDR3 protein. The sample gives around 760,000 distinct CDR3 sequences, 30% to 40% of which show up once; more than 25% is in the top ten. The CDR3 has 16 amino acids. Germline CDR1 SQVTM, CDR2 ANQGSEA. V dropped 6 bases and J dropped 0; count of bases not matched to a gene: 4. Orbital computed tomography, thyroid ultrasound, serum thyroxine and TRAb, and clinical symptoms together informed the diagnoses. Concerning this clonotype: Its antigen is currently unknown.

The receptor's source is a woman aged 40 to 50 with Graves' hyperthyroidism. The gene calls are TRBV29-1 and TRBJ2-2; TRBD2 matches at 13 bases. The material sequenced was blood. The DNA of the CDR3 is TGCAGCGTCGCCGGGACTAGCGGGGCGAACACCGGGGAGCTGTTTTTT. It yields the protein CSVAGTSGANTGELFF.